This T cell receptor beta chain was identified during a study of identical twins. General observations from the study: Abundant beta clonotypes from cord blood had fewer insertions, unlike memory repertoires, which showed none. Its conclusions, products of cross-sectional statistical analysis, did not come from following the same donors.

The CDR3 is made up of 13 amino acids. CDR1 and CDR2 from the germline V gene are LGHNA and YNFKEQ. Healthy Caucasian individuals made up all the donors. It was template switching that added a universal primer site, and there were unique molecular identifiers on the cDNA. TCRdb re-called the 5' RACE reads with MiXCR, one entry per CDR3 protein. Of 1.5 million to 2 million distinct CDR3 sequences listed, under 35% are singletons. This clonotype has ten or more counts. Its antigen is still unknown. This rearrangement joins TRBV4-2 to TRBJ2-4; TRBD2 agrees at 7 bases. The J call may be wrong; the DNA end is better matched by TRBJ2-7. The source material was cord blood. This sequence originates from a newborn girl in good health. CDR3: CASSRTSLYEQYF. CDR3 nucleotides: TGTGCCAGCAGCCGGACTAGTCTTTACGAGCAGTACTTC.